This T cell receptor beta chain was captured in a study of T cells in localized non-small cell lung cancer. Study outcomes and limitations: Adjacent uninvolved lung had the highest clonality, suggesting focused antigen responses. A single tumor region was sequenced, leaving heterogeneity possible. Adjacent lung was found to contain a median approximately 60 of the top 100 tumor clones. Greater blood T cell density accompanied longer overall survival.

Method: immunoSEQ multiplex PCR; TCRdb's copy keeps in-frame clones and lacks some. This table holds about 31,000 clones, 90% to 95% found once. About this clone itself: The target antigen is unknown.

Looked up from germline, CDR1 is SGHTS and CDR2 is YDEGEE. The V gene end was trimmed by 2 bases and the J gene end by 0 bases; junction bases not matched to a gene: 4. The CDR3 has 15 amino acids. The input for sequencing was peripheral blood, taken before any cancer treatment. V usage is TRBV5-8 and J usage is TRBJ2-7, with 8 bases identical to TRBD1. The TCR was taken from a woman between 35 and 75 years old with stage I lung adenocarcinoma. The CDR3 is CASSFWTGSSYEQYF. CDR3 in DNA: TGTGCCAGCAGCTTTTGGACAGGGAGCTCCTACGAGCAGTACTTC.